The 21 T cell receptor beta chains given below trace back to one sample, sequenced in a study of response to subunit inactivated influenza vaccine. TCRdb processed the RT-PCR reads anew with MiXCR; each CDR3 protein has one entry. The table shows roughly 620,000 distinct CDR3 sequences, with about 11% occurring only once. The same sample was also studied in work on T cells expressing NK-cell markers. This second report adds: Making the TCR beta cDNA relied on 5'RACE template switching with UMIs.

Sample: PBMCs from blood, taken on the day of vaccination. The source of these receptors is a man between 50 and 59 years old who received an inactivated influenza vaccine.

This clonotype has a handful of counts. The V gene is TRBV10-3, the J gene TRBJ2-1; TRBD1 or TRBD2 may be the D gene (5 bases each). Deletions cut 4 bases from V and 0 bases from J, with 10 bases between. CDR1 is ENHRY and CDR2 is SYGVKD in the germline V gene. CDR3 length: 15 amino acids. The CDR3 sequence is CAISGSGHSYNEQFF. CDR3 nucleotide sequence: TGTGCCATCAGTGGATCGGGGCACTCCTACAATGAGCAGTTCTTC.

J is TRBJ2-7 and V is TRBV28, with 9 bases fitting TRBD2. The CDR3 runs 16 residues. The junction had 5 bases not matched to a gene; V was cut back by 2 bases and J by 0 bases. CDR1 is MDHEN, CDR2 SYDVKM, per germline. CDR3 amino acids: CASSLAGGLSSYEQYF. The CDR3 DNA follows: TGTGCCAGCAGTTTAGCGGGAGGGTTAAGCTCCTACGAGCAGTACTTC. The complete variable domain, with remaining parts taken from reference TRBV28 and TRBJ2-7, reads DVKVTQSSRYLVKRTGEKVFLECVQDMDHENMFWYRQDPGLGLRLIYFSYDVKMKEKGDIPEGYSVSREKKERFSLILESASTNQTSMYLCASSLAGGLSSYEQYFGPGTRLTVT.

The CDR3 loop is CASSFSSGTGELFF. In nucleotides, the CDR3 is TGTGCCAGCAGTTTCTCTTCCGGCACCGGGGAGCTGTTTTTT. The V gene is TRBV28, the J gene TRBJ2-2; no clear D. In germline, CDR1 is MDHEN, CDR2 SYDVKM. V was shortened by 3 bases and J by 4 bases, with 9 bases between the two germline ends. This CDR3 region has 14 residues.

This clonotype was detected a few times. The chain combines TRBV5-1 with TRBJ1-2; D is unclear. The CDR3 totals 13 residues. CDR1 is SGHRS, CDR2 YFSETQ, per germline. The germline V and J ends were trimmed by 4 bases and 2 bases, with 9 bases remaining between them. CDR3 protein: CASSMTINYGYTF. The CDR3 coding sequence is TGCGCCAGCAGCATGACGATCAACTATGGCTACACCTTC.

The rearrangement joins TRBV24-1 to TRBJ2-2; 7 nucleotides align to TRBD1. V lost 9 bases to trimming and J lost 7 bases; unmatched junction nucleotides: 13. Germline CDR1 is KGHDR and CDR2 is SFDVKD. There are 15 residues in the CDR3. The CDR3 DNA is TGTGCCACCCAGCCAACAGGGGAAGGAGACGGGGAGCTGTTTTTT. Its protein product is CATQPTGEGDGELFF.

This clonotype occurred many times. The chain joins TRBV11-3 to TRBJ2-2; the D gene is possibly TRBD2 (6 bases). The length of the CDR3 is 14 residues. V was trimmed by 5 bases and J by 6 bases, leaving 13 bases between them. Germline values: CDR1 SGHNT, CDR2 YENEEA. The CDR3 region is CASSTSTSPGELFF. The CDR3 DNA sequence: TGTGCCAGCAGCACTAGCACATCCCCCGGGGAGCTGTTTTTT.

The chain combines TRBV5-1 with TRBJ2-2; TRBD1 matches 10 bases. The CDR3 runs 16 residues. V shed 2 bases and J 9 bases; nucleotides not matched to a gene: 10. The germline CDR1 and CDR2 sequences are SGHRS and YFSETQ. CDR3 bases: TGCGCCAGCAGCTTAAAGACAGGGGGCGGAACGAGGGAGCTGTTTTTT. It codes for CASSLKTGGGTRELFF.

V gene TRBV29-1 combines with J gene TRBJ2-7; 8 nucleotides match TRBD1. Germline V gives CDR1 SQVTM, CDR2 ANQGSEA. The ends lost 1 base at V and 7 bases at J; junction bases unmatched: 6. This CDR3 contains 13 residues. In DNA, the CDR3 is TGCAGCGTTGAAGGACAGGGGATGAGGGAGCAGTACTTC. Translated, it gives CSVEGQGMREQYF.

J is TRBJ2-7 and V is TRBV25-1, with 11 bases that match TRBD1. CDR1 is MGHDK and CDR2 is SYGVNS in the germline V gene. This CDR3 is 14 amino acids long. The J segment lost 7 bases and the V segment lost 1 base, leaving 3 bases of the junction unmatched. The CDR3 bases are TGTGCCAGCAGTGAATGGGGACAGGGGGTAGAGCAGTACTTC. Amino acids: CASSEWGQGVEQYF.

The chain is built from TRBV7-9 and TRBJ2-7, with TRBD1 as a possible D gene (6 bases). The CDR3 totals 15 residues. CDR1 is SEHNR and CDR2 is FQNEAQ in the germline V gene (reference sequence). Trimming took off 5 bases at V and 3 bases at J, with 17 bases between the two ends. DNA of the CDR3: TGTGCCAGCAGCCTAGGGGGTGGCAGGAACTACGAGCAGTACTTC. As protein: CASSLGGGRNYEQYF.

This clonotype appeared a few times. The V and J genes are TRBV7-2 and TRBJ2-5; weak D call: TRBD1 (5 bases). CDR3 length: 13 residues. The ends were cut back, 5 bases at V and 7 bases at J, with 14 bases in the middle. Germline V gene sequence: CDR1 SGHTA, CDR2 FQGNSA. In DNA form, the CDR3 reads TGTGCCAGCAGCCTAACCCCGCAGGGGACCCAGTACTTC. It is translated as CASSLTPQGTQYF.

The chain is built from TRBV6-2 or TRBV6-3 and TRBJ2-4; 7 positions agree with TRBD2. Losses at the gene ends were 5 bases for V and 1 base for J; bases not matched to a gene: 8. CDR3 length equals 16 residues. In germline, CDR1 is MNHEY, CDR2 SVGEGT. CDR3 sequence reads: CASSPLTSSAKNIQYF. The CDR3 DNA sequence: TGTGCCAGCAGTCCTCTGACTAGCAGCGCCAAAAACATTCAGTACTTC.

This clonotype has just a few counts. The V call is TRBV5-1, the J call TRBJ2-5; TRBD2 matches at 12 bases. The CDR3 length is 18 residues. V lost 0 bases, J lost 5 bases, and 11 bases stayed unmatched. Looked up from germline, CDR1 is SGHRS and CDR2 is YFSETQ. DNA for the CDR3: TGCGCCAGCAGCTTGGCCCTGCTAGCGGGAGGGCCAGTGGAGACCCAGTACTTC. Translated, it gives CASSLALLAGGPVETQYF. Full variable domain (outside the CDR3, taken from reference TRBV5-1 and TRBJ2-5): KAGVTQTPRYLIKTRGQQVTLSCSPISGHRSVSWYQQTPGQGLQFLFEYFSETQRNKGNFPGRFSGRQFSNSRSEMNVSTLELGDSALYLCASSLALLAGGPVETQYFGPGTRLLVL.

The sample holds a few counts of this clonotype. The chain employs TRBV27 and TRBJ2-7, with 9 positions matching TRBD2. The CDR3 loop spans 14 amino acids. Germline V gene lookup returns CDR1 MNHEY and CDR2 SMNVEV (reference sequence). Trimming cost V 8 bases and J 4 bases; bases outside gene matches: 9. The CDR3 DNA sequence: TGTGCCAGCTCCGAGGTAGCGGGAGCTTACGAGCAGTACTTC. Encoded protein: CASSEVAGAYEQYF.

The V call is TRBV11-2, the J call TRBJ2-1; 7 bases fit TRBD1. Germline V gene sequence: CDR1 SGHAT, CDR2 FQNNGV. There are 16 residues in the CDR3. V lost 6 bases to trimming and J lost 2 bases; unmatched junction nucleotides: 10. CDR3 amino acids: CASRPSRGNPYNEQFF. The CDR3 DNA follows: TGTGCCAGCAGACCATCCAGGGGGAACCCCTACAATGAGCAGTTCTTC.

The rearrangement uses TRBV30 and TRBJ2-2; 8 nucleotides align to TRBD2. This CDR3 is 15 amino acids long. J lost 4 bases, V lost 5 bases, and 9 bases had no gene match. CDR1 is GTSNPN, CDR2 SVGIG, per germline (reference sequence). The DNA for the CDR3 is TGTGCCTGGTCCACGACTAGCGCGGGCACCGGGGAGCTGTTTTTT. Translating gives CAWSTTSAGTGELFF.

This clonotype was recorded at least ten times. CDR3 region: CASSYGGADTQYF. The CDR3 DNA reads as TGCGCCAGCAGCTACGGGGGGGCAGATACGCAGTATTTT. The chain combines TRBV5-1 with TRBJ2-3; 8 bases map to TRBD2. Germline-derived CDR1 and CDR2 are SGHRS and YFSETQ. The CDR3 sequence is 13 residues long. After removal of 3 bases from V and 4 bases from J, the junction contained 1 base not matched to a gene.

This clonotype was seen only a few times. The V and J genes are TRBV4-1 and TRBJ2-7; TRBD2 matches at 13 bases. The CDR3 is 17 amino acids. V shed 2 bases, J shed 0 bases, and the junction held 4 bases outside the gene matches. CDR1 MGHRA and CDR2 YSYEKL come from the germline V gene. The CDR3 DNA reads as TGCGCCAGCAGCCAAACCGGGACTAGCGGGATCTCCTACGAGCAGTACTTC. As protein: CASSQTGTSGISYEQYF.

This clonotype was picked up many times. The V call is TRBV10-3, the J call TRBJ2-2, with TRBD1 identical over 8 bases. The CDR3 consists of 15 residues. CDR1 and CDR2 from the germline V gene are ENHRY and SYGVKD. V shed 6 bases, J shed 0 bases, and the junction held 3 bases outside the gene matches. CDR3 amino acids: CAIRPGQANTGELFF. The CDR3 DNA reads TGTGCCATCAGACCGGGACAGGCGAACACCGGGGAGCTGTTTTTT.

This clonotype was seen only a few times. The chain employs TRBV4-2 and TRBJ2-1, with 9 bases that match TRBD2. Germline V gene sequence: CDR1 LGHNA, CDR2 YNFKEQ. With V trimmed by 0 bases and J by 3 bases, 3 bases remained unmatched. This CDR3 has 16 amino acids. The CDR3 DNA is TGTGCCAGCAGCCAAGAGGCTAGCGGGGTCTACAATGAGCAGTTCTTC. This codes for CASSQEASGVYNEQFF.

This chain joins TRBV12-2 and TRBJ1-6; the table's D call, TRBD1, was not checked against the DNA. TRBV12-2 is marked as a pseudogene. This CDR3 has 15 amino acids. The CDR3 reads CASRLHRDVDSPLHF. In nucleotides, the CDR3 is TGTGCAAGTCGCTTACACCGGGACGTCGATTCACCCCTCCACTTT.